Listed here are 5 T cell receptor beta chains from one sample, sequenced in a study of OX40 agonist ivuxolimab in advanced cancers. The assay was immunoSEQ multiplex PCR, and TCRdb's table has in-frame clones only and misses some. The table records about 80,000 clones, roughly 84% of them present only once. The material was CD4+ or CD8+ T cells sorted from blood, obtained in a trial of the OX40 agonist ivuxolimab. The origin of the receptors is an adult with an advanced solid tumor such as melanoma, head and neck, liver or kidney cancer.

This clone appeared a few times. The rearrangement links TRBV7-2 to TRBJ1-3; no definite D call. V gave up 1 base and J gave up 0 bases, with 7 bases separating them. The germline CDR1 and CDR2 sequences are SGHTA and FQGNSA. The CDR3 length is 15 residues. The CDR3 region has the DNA TGTGCCAGCAGCTTAGGACTATTCTCTGGAAACACCATATATTTT. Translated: CASSLGLFSGNTIYF.

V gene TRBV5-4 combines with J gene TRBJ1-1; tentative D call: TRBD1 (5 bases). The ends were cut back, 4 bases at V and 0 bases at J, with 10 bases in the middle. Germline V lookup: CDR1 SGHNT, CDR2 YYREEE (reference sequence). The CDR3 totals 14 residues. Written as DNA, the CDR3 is TGTGCCAGCAGCCCGGACACAGTGAACACTGAAGCTTTCTTT. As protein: CASSPDTVNTEAFF.

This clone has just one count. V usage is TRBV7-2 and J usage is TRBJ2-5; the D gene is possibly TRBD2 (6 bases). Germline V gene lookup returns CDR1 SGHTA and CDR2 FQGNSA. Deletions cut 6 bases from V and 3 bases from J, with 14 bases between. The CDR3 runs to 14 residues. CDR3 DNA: TGTGCCAGCAGAGCGAGACGGGGGAAAGAGACCCAGTACTTC. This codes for CASRARRGKETQYF.

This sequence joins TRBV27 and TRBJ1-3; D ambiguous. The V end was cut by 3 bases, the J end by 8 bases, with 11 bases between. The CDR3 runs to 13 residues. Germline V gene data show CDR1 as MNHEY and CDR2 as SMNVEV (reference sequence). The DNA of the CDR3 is TGTGCCAGCAGTTTCGACGAGGGCCACACCATATATTTT. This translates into CASSFDEGHTIYF.

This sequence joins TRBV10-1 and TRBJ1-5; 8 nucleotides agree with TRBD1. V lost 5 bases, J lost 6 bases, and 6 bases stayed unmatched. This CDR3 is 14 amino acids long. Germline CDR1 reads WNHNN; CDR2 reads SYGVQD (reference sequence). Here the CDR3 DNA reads TGCGCCAGCAGTCCTGGACAGGGAGGTCAGCCCCAGCATTTT. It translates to CASSPGQGGQPQHF.